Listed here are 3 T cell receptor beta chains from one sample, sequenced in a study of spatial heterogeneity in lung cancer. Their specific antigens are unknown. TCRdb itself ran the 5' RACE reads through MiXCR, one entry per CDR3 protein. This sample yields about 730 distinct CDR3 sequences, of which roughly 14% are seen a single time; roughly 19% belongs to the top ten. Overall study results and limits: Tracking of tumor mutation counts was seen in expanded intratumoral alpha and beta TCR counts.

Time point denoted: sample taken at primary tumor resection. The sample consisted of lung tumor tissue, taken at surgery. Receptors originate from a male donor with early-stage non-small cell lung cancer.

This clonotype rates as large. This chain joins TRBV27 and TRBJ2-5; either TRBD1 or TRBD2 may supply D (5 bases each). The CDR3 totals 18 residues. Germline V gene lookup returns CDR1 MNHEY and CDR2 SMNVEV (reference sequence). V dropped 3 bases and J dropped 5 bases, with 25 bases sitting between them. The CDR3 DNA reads TGTGCCAGCAGTTTCCGCCGCGAGGATGGGGGTCTTGGCGAGACCCAGTACTTC. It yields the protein CASSFRREDGGLGETQYF.

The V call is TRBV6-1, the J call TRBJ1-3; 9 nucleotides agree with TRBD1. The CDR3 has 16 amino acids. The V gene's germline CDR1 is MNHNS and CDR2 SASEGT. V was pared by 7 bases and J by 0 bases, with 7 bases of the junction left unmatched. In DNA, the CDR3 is TGTGCCAGCACTGGACAGGGGATGTACTCTGGAAACACCATATATTTT. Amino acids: CASTGQGMYSGNTIYF.

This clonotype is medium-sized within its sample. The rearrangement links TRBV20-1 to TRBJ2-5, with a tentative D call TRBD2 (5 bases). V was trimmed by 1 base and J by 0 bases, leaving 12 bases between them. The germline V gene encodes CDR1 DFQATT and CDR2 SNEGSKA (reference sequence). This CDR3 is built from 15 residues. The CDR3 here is CSARVPTKYQETQYF. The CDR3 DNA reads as TGCAGTGCTAGAGTACCGACTAAGTACCAAGAGACCCAGTACTTC.